This entry lists 9 T cell receptor beta chains sequenced from one sample in a study of blood T cell repertoires in COVID-19. Using immunoSEQ multiplex PCR, the repertoire was profiled, and TCRdb retains in-frame clones only, with some absent. The profile shows 120,000 or so clones, roughly 90% of them singletons. The sequenced sample consisted of peripheral blood. These receptor sequences come from a man between 45 and 60 years old with acute or convalescent COVID-19.

The chain links TRBV4-3 to TRBJ1-2; D uncertain. Trimming pared 0 bases from V and 7 bases from J, leaving 9 bases between. This CDR3 comprises 13 residues. CDR1 and CDR2 (germline): LGHNA, YSLEER. The chain's CDR3 is CASSQDLLGGYTF. The CDR3 bases are TGCGCCAGCAGCCAAGATTTGCTAGGTGGCTACACCTTC.

This clone was observed a single time. This chain joins TRBV30 and TRBJ2-4, with D maybe TRBD2 (6 bases). CDR1 is GTSNPN, CDR2 SVGIG, per germline (reference sequence). V dropped 1 base and J dropped 1 base, with 17 bases sitting between them. The CDR3 is made up of 17 amino acids. The CDR3 DNA sequence: TGTGCCTGGAGTGCCAGAGGTGGGAGGCAGGCCAAAAACATTCAGTACTTC. It codes for CAWSARGGRQAKNIQYF.

V gene TRBV27 combines with J gene TRBJ2-1, with 9 bases identical to TRBD1. J was trimmed by 7 bases and V by 2 bases; bases with no gene match: 6. The CDR3 is made up of 15 amino acids. Germline V CDR1 and CDR2: MNHEY, SMNVEV (reference sequence). CDR3 DNA sequence: TGTGCCAGCAGTTTACAGAGACAGGGGGTAAATGAGCAGTTCTTC. Its translation: CASSLQRQGVNEQFF.

V is TRBV30 and J is TRBJ1-2; D is unresolved. This CDR3 has 12 residues. V was cut by 8 bases and J by 2 bases, with 12 bases left in between. CDR1 and CDR2 from the germline V gene are GTSNPN and SVGIG (reference sequence). The CDR3 reads CARDGRNYGYTF. In nucleotides, the CDR3 is TGTGCCCGTGATGGGAGGAACTATGGCTACACCTTC.

This clone was picked up a small number of times. This chain joins TRBV19 and TRBJ2-1; perhaps TRBD2 as D (5 bases). Germline V lookup: CDR1 LNHDA, CDR2 SQIVND (reference sequence). The CDR3 loop spans 14 amino acids. The V end lost 5 bases, the J end lost 6 bases, and 14 bases lay between the germline ends. The CDR3 sequence is CASSGKASGNEQFF. The CDR3 DNA is TGTGCCAGTAGTGGGAAGGCCAGCGGCAATGAGCAGTTCTTC.

This chain joins TRBV29-1 and TRBJ1-1; the match to TRBD1 covers 8 bases. The junction had 17 bases not matched to a gene; V was cut back by 7 bases and J by 4 bases. CDR1 and CDR2 from the germline V gene are SQVTM and ANQGSEA. The CDR3 contains 16 residues. The CDR3 here is CSAPLGQGYGGTEAFF. The DNA of the CDR3 is TGCAGCGCCCCCCTAGGACAGGGATATGGTGGCACTGAAGCTTTCTTT.

The V and J genes are TRBV27 and TRBJ2-5; 16 bases line up with TRBD2. Germline CDR1 reads MNHEY; CDR2 reads SMNVEV (reference sequence). The V and J ends lost 5 bases and 3 bases, in that order; junction bases with no gene match: 3. This CDR3 comprises 16 residues. The CDR3 loop is CASSPGTSGREETQYF. The CDR3 DNA sequence: TGTGCCAGCAGTCCGGGGACTAGCGGGAGGGAAGAGACCCAGTACTTC.

The chain combines TRBV6-5 with TRBJ1-2; 8 bases are a match to TRBD1. Trimming removed 3 bases from V and 6 bases from J; junction bases left unmatched: 6. This CDR3 has 14 residues. The germline V gene has CDR1 MNHEY and CDR2 SVGAGI. The CDR3 sequence is CASSYRTGNHGYTF. In DNA form, the CDR3 reads TGTGCCAGCAGTTATCGGACAGGGAATCATGGCTACACCTTC.

CDR3 residues: CASSLLAGDGGGEQYF. CDR3 DNA sequence: TGTGCCAGCAGCCTACTAGCGGGGGACGGTGGAGGCGAGCAGTACTTC. V is TRBV7-9 and J is TRBJ2-7; TRBD2 matches 11 bases. V dropped 5 bases and J dropped 6; count of bases not matched to a gene: 12. From germline, CDR1 is SEHNR and CDR2 FQNEAQ (reference sequence). The CDR3 contains 16 residues.